In this sample, the clone carrying this T cell receptor beta chain turned up a few times. Antigen: not known. Sample treatment: approximately nine-day PBMC culture with coronavirus spike peptide pools or control peptides (ViraFEST assay). These data originate in a study of vaccination and CD4 T cells after COVID-19. The germline V gene has CDR1 SGHTA and CDR2 FQGNSA. V was trimmed by 2 bases and J by 0 bases, leaving 2 bases between them. The CDR3 totals 13 residues. The assay that was used to sequence DNA from cultured CD4+ T cells was the Oncomine TCR Beta short-read assay. TCRdb processed the PCR reads anew with MiXCR; each CDR3 protein has one entry. This table has some 13,000 distinct CDR3 sequences, about 28% appearing once.

The J gene is TRBJ1-3, the V gene TRBV7-2; no definite D call. The source of this sequence is a human donor with COVID-19. The sample comprised cultured CD4+ T cells from blood. The CDR3 sequence: CASSLSSGNTIYF. DNA of the CDR3: TGTGCCAGCAGCTTAAGCTCTGGAAACACCATATATTTT.